One and the same sample provided the 22 T cell receptor beta chains below, sequenced in a study of blood T cells in healthy people across ages. A second PCR, run for 7 to 11 cycles, used a sample-barcoded 5' primer plus a J-beta primer mix. TCRdb itself ran the 5' RACE reads through MiXCR, one entry per CDR3 protein. The data hold 1.5 million or so distinct CDR3 sequences, with around two fifths observed a single time. The sample comprised blood. The receptors derive from a woman in her late teens or twenties in good health.

V usage is TRBV7-6 and J usage is TRBJ2-3; 10 bases line up with TRBD2. From germline, CDR1 is SGHVS and CDR2 FNYEAQ. The CDR3 consists of 15 residues. V was pared by 4 bases and J by 5 bases, with 6 bases of the junction left unmatched. The DNA for the CDR3 is TGTGCCAGCAGCTCGCAGCGGGAGGGCCAAGATACGCAGTATTTT. Protein: CASSSQREGQDTQYF. Looking up the rest from reference TRBV7-6 and TRBJ2-3 gives the full variable domain: GAGVSQSPRYKVTKRGQDVALRCDPISGHVSLYWYRQALGQGPEFLTYFNYEAQQDKSGLPNDRFSAERPEGSISTLTIQRTEQRDSAMYRCASSSQREGQDTQYFGPGTRLTVL.

The chain joins TRBV7-2 to TRBJ1-6; maybe TRBD1 (5 bases). Trimming left V 2 bases short and J 7 bases short, with 12 bases between. This CDR3 has 15 residues. Germline loops: CDR1 SGHTA, CDR2 FQGNSA. CDR3 region: CASSLWGPLNSPLHF. The CDR3 DNA reads as TGTGCCAGCAGCTTATGGGGACCCCTCAATTCACCCCTCCACTTT.

This clonotype was recorded only once. The rearrangement joins TRBV3-1 to TRBJ1-2, with TRBD1 identical over 7 bases. Germline V lookup: CDR1 LGHDT, CDR2 YNNKEL (reference sequence). The CDR3 is made up of 15 amino acids. Trimming took 1 base from V and 4 from J; bases not matched to a gene: 6. In DNA form, the CDR3 reads TGTGCCAGCAGCCAAGCCCGCAGGGGGGCCTATGGCTACACCTTC. Encoded protein: CASSQARRGAYGYTF.

The rearrangement joins TRBV6-5 to TRBJ1-2; D is uncertain. CDR3 length equals 15 residues. Germline-derived CDR1 and CDR2 are MNHEY and SVGAGI. With 6 bases removed from V and 2 bases from J, the gap between germline ends came to 16 bases. CDR3 sequence: CASSPGELLNYGYTF. CDR3 nucleotides: TGTGCCAGCAGCCCCGGGGAACTCCTCAACTATGGCTACACCTTC.

V is TRBV9 and J is TRBJ2-7; D is perhaps TRBD2 (7 bases). The DNA end favors TRBJ2-5, so the J call may be wrong. CDR1 is SGDLS and CDR2 is YYNGEE in the germline V gene. The CDR3 consists of 15 residues. CDR3 nucleotide sequence: TGTGCCAGCAGCGTCGGCGGGGGCCCAAAAGAGACCCAGTACTTC. Translation gives CASSVGGGPKETQYF.

The J gene is TRBJ1-1, the V gene TRBV5-1; tentative D call: TRBD1 (5 bases). The CDR3 covers 15 residues. Germline V lookup: CDR1 SGHRS, CDR2 YFSETQ. V lost 6 bases, J lost 4 bases, and 19 bases lay in between. The CDR3 here is CASTWAGRGVTEAFF. DNA for the CDR3: TGCGCCAGCACCTGGGCGGGGCGGGGGGTCACTGAAGCTTTCTTT.

This clonotype has just a few counts. A much larger clone sits a single nucleotide away, making a read error possible. This chain connects TRBV5-1 to TRBJ2-7; D unclear. The CDR3 is 13 amino acids. CDR1 is SGHRS, CDR2 YFSETQ, per germline. The V end was cut by 2 bases, the J end by 7 bases, with 13 bases between. The CDR3: CASSFEIYNEQYF. CDR3 coding DNA: TGCGCCAGCAGCTTTGAGATCTACAATGAGCAGTACTTC. The entire variable domain, with the rest obtained from reference TRBV5-1 and TRBJ2-7, is as follows: KAGVTQTPRYLIKTRGQQVTLSCSPISGHRSVSWYQQTPGQGLQFLFEYFSETQRNKGNFPGRFSGRQFSNSRSEMNVSTLELGDSALYLCASSFEIYNEQYFGPGTRLTVT.

The chain combines TRBV29-1 with TRBJ1-2; D is uncertain. Trimming took off 7 bases at V and 4 bases at J, with 13 bases between the two ends. CDR1 and CDR2 (germline): SQVTM, ANQGSEA. This CDR3 spans 12 amino acids. The CDR3 protein is CSDVWVGYGYTF. The CDR3 DNA reads as TGCAGCGACGTGTGGGTCGGCTATGGCTACACCTTC.

This clonotype was counted a few times. The chain joins TRBV3-1 to TRBJ2-4; 9 bases line up with TRBD1. V lost 3 bases to trimming and J lost 4 bases; unmatched junction nucleotides: 4. CDR1 and CDR2 (germline): LGHDT, YNNKEL (reference sequence). This CDR3 comprises 15 residues. CDR3 in DNA: TGTGCCAGCAGCCAGATAGGGACAGGGAAAAACATTCAGTACTTC. Translation gives CASSQIGTGKNIQYF. The whole variable domain, filled in from reference TRBV3-1 and TRBJ2-4, reads DTAVSQTPKYLVTQMGNDKSIKCEQNLGHDTMYWYKQDSKKFLKIMFSYNNKELIINETVPNRFSPKSPDKAHLNLHINSLELGDSAVYFCASSQIGTGKNIQYFGAGTRLSVL.

As for this clonotype: A much more abundant neighbour one base away suggests this may be a read error. V usage is TRBV10-3 and J usage is TRBJ2-5, with TRBD1 matching 8 bases. Germline-derived CDR1 and CDR2 are ENHRY and SYGVKD. V was clipped by 6 bases and J by 11 bases; unmatched bases: 14. This CDR3 has 14 residues. CDR3 coding DNA: TGTGCCATCAGCGATGGGACAGGATCTTACAAGCAGTACTTC. Protein sequence: CAISDGTGSYKQYF.

This clonotype occurred a few times. The chain uses TRBV5-1 and TRBJ2-1; the D is unclear. This CDR3 region has 13 residues. Germline V CDR1 and CDR2: SGHRS, YFSETQ. Between the trimmed V and J ends, which lost 4 bases and 8 bases, there was a span of 13 bases. The CDR3 protein is CASSLVVSDEQFF. The CDR3, as DNA: TGCGCCAGCAGCCTTGTCGTTAGTGATGAGCAGTTCTTC.

This clonotype has just a few counts. This chain links TRBV15 with TRBJ2-5; 9 nucleotides agree with TRBD2. The V gene's germline CDR1 is LNHNV and CDR2 YYDKDF (reference sequence). The CDR3 loop spans 17 amino acids. J was trimmed by 0 bases and V by 1 base; bases with no gene match: 6. For the CDR3, the DNA is TGTGCCACCAGCAGAGTCCGAGCGGGGGGCTACCAAGAGACCCAGTACTTC. Translated: CATSRVRAGGYQETQYF.

The chain is built from TRBV5-6 and TRBJ2-1; D is unclear. Between the trimmed V and J ends, which lost 4 bases and 3 bases, there was a span of 17 bases. This CDR3 spans 16 amino acids. Germline lookup yields CDR1 SGHDT and CDR2 YYEEEE. DNA of the CDR3: TGTGCCAGCAGCCCGCGGACCCACGCCCTCTACAATGAGCAGTTCTTC. Protein product: CASSPRTHALYNEQFF.

The DNA of the CDR3 is TGCAGTGTTGAGCGGGTAGGGCACCCCCAGCATTTT. This encodes CSVERVGHPQHF. The rearrangement uses TRBV20-1 and TRBJ1-5; D gene unclear. The CDR3 is 12 residues long. CDR1 is DFQATT and CDR2 is SNEGSKA in the germline V gene (reference sequence). The V gene lost 7 bases and the J gene lost 10 bases, with 17 bases spanning the gap.

The chain's CDR3 is CAWGGSEDNEQFF. The CDR3 DNA is TGTGCCTGGGGCGGGAGTGAAGACAATGAGCAGTTCTTC. The rearrangement joins TRBV30 to TRBJ2-1; 7 bases fit TRBD2. The V and J ends lost 5 bases and 5 bases, in that order; junction bases with no gene match: 6. The CDR3 has 13 residues. Per the germline V gene, CDR1 is GTSNPN and CDR2 is SVGIG (reference sequence).

This rearrangement joins TRBV7-2 to TRBJ2-5; possibly TRBD1 for D (5 bases). Trimming removed 5 bases at V and 11 bases at J, with 27 bases between. CDR3 length: 16 amino acids. Per the germline V gene, CDR1 is SGHTA and CDR2 is FQGNSA. CDR3 nucleotides: TGTGCCAGCAGCCGAAGAAGGGGCCTCTCCTACAATGAGCAGTACTTC. Amino acids: CASSRRRGLSYNEQYF.

In its sample, this clonotype was seen many times. The gene calls are TRBV4-1 and TRBJ2-3; the D call may be TRBD1 or TRBD2 (7 bases each). V was shortened by 1 base and J by 6 bases, with 14 bases between the two germline ends. From germline, CDR1 is MGHRA and CDR2 YSYEKL. The CDR3 totals 15 residues. The CDR3 sequence is CASSQAGGARDTQYF. The CDR3 DNA is TGCGCCAGCAGCCAAGCAGGGGGGGCCAGGGATACGCAGTATTTT.

The table lists this clonotype with a few counts. The J gene is TRBJ2-7, the V gene TRBV20-1; 10 nucleotides agree with TRBD2. CDR3 length: 13 amino acids. From germline, CDR1 is DFQATT and CDR2 SNEGSKA (reference sequence). Unmatched junction bases numbered 5, after V lost 3 bases and J lost 6 bases. CDR3 nucleotides: TGCAGTGCTAGCCTAGCGGGAGCCCCCGAGCAGTACTTC. It encodes CSASLAGAPEQYF.

The chain has TRBV7-3 and TRBJ2-7; 11 bases map to TRBD2. With 1 base clipped from V and 1 base from J, the junction kept 6 bases outside the gene matches. This CDR3 spans 17 amino acids. Germline CDR1 SGHTA, CDR2 FQGTGA. The CDR3 region has the DNA TGTGCCAGCAGCTTAATGGGGACTAGCGGTATATCCTACGAGCAGTACTTC. Translation gives CASSLMGTSGISYEQYF.

This clonotype was recorded a few times. The chain carries TRBV12-3 or TRBV12-4 and TRBJ2-7, with TRBD1 as a possible D gene (6 bases). This CDR3 contains 16 residues. V lost 5 bases and J 5 bases, leaving 22 bases between the germline ends. The DNA of the CDR3 is TGTGCCAGCAGTCCCTCGCCACAGGGCTTCCTTGACGAGCAGTACTTC. It yields the protein CASSPSPQGFLDEQYF.

This clonotype was observed a few times. The J gene is TRBJ1-5, the V gene TRBV6-5, with no clear D. CDR3 size: 15 residues. Trimming removed 3 bases from V and 1 base from J, with 10 bases in between. Germline CDR1 is MNHEY and CDR2 is SVGAGI. CDR3 bases: TGTGCCAGCAGTTATGGGTCGGGGAGCAATCAGCCCCAGCATTTT. Translation: CASSYGSGSNQPQHF.

The V call is TRBV4-1, the J call TRBJ1-1; weak D call: TRBD1 (6 bases). CDR1 and CDR2 (germline): MGHRA, YSYEKL. Trimming shortened V by 4 bases and J by 2 bases, and 14 bases separated the two germline ends. The CDR3 is 15 residues long. The CDR3 loop reads CASSLGGRENTEAFF. The DNA for the CDR3 is TGCGCCAGCAGCCTCGGGGGCAGGGAAAACACTGAAGCTTTCTTT.